This T cell receptor (beta chain) appears in the sequencing data of a study of blood T cell repertoires in COVID-19 (dated by TCRdb to 2018 to 2020). About the full investigation: Samples from collaborators originated in the United States, Italy and Spain and spanned both the acute and convalescent phases of COVID-19. The prospective study material was composed of cDNA or gDNA derived from T cells, B-cell-depleted T cells, or PBMCs. The dataset comprised deeply sampled blood TCRbeta repertoires from subjects exposed to, actively infected with, or recovered from COVID-19. The repertoires were released in a freely available public database meant as a resource for research on the immune response to SARS-CoV-2. The samples were drawn from two sources: the first 160 participants of the ongoing ImmuneRACE study, and over 950 subjects contributed by 6 global collaborators. A de-identified subject ID, COVID-19 status, age in years and sex were almost always included in the sample metadata. Where available, HLA class I and class II types were obtained from metadata supplied by the sample provider rather than from assay-based typing. What the study reported, not specific to this receptor: The quantity of clinical and demographic metadata differed by source and by participant and was supplied without curation.

TCRbeta CDR3 regions were amplified from genomic DNA using the immunoSEQ Assay, a bias-controlled multiplex PCR. In the source study's methods: The number of nucleated cells in each sample was estimated from the amplification of reference gene primers within the assay. Sequence reads were collapsed and filtered to measure the absolute abundance of every unique TCRbeta CDR3 rearrangement. For each sample, productive Simpson clonality was calculated as the square root of Simpson's diversity index across productive rearrangements. The table comes from immuneACCESS by way of TCRdb, which keeps in-frame sequences with V and J called. Part of the clones is missing from these tables; in studies checked, under half for an unresolved V gene and the rest for unknown reasons. The V and J calls and clone size were taken over from that table, and D and trimming were inferred from the DNA. This sample lists approximately 280,000 clones; roughly 89% were detected once. The ten largest clones take up roughly 2.1% of the sample.

Whole blood was collected in K2EDTA tubes by collaborating institutions according to the institutions' own protocols. Collaborator samples were shipped for TCRbeta analysis as frozen whole blood, isolated PBMCs, or DNA extracted from either sample type. V has 7 bases trimmed and J has 4 bases trimmed; junction bases matching no gene number 8. Inclusive of the bounding cysteine and phenylalanine, the CDR3 is 13 residues long. CDR3 DNA only is kept here, 39 bases in frame from base 1. From the germline V gene, CDR1 is SQVTM and CDR2 is ANQGSEA. Of note for this clone: Its target antigen remains unknown. The input lacks base qualities; no much larger clone sits a single base away.

The sequencing input was peripheral blood. This receptor was identified in a man between 45 and 60 years old with acute or convalescent COVID-19. The sequence joins TRBV29-1 to TRBJ1-2; 8 bases in the middle match TRBD1. The nucleotide sequence reads TGCAGCGCGCGGACAGGGCTATTCTATGGCTACACCTTC. Its protein is CSARTGLFYGYTF.